The 14 T cell receptor beta chains reported below all come from one sample, sequenced in a study of CD8 T cells in ankylosing spondylitis. In TCRdb, the 5' RACE reads were re-called with MiXCR into one record per CDR3 protein. The sample shows a few hundred thousand distinct CDR3 sequences, 18% of them seen only once. Sequenced: blood, either unsorted or a sorted T cell fraction (not recorded which). The receptors originated from a male donor with ankylosing spondylitis or in good health (not recorded which).

This clonotype was picked up a small number of times. The chain carries TRBV15 and TRBJ2-5, with 8 bases matching TRBD2. In germline, CDR1 is LNHNV, CDR2 YYDKDF (reference sequence). The CDR3 is 16 residues long. V dropped 0 bases and J dropped 5; count of bases not matched to a gene: 8. DNA of the CDR3: TGTGCCACCAGCAGAGATCCCCGAGCGGGAGATGAGACCCAGTACTTC. Encoded protein: CATSRDPRAGDETQYF.

This clonotype was observed many times. The rearrangement joins TRBV27 to TRBJ2-1; D ambiguous. With 0 bases removed from V and 4 bases from J, the gap between germline ends came to 13 bases. The CDR3 is 16 residues long. The germline CDR1 and CDR2 sequences are MNHEY and SMNVEV (reference sequence). The CDR3 reads CASSLSAISAYNEQFF. DNA of the CDR3: TGTGCCAGCAGTTTATCGGCTATCTCCGCTTACAATGAGCAGTTCTTC.

For the CDR3, the DNA is TGCGCCAGCAGCCAAGATGGAGCGGGAGTTGTTACGCAGTATTTT. Translation gives CASSQDGAGVVTQYF. The V gene is TRBV4-1, the J gene TRBJ2-3, with 8 bases aligning to TRBD2. This CDR3 is 15 amino acids long. The germline gives CDR1 MGHRA, CDR2 YSYEKL. J lost 8 bases, V lost 0 bases, and 7 bases had no gene match.

This chain joins TRBV4-1 and TRBJ1-2, with a tentative D call TRBD1 (6 bases). The CDR3 runs to 11 residues. Germline CDR1 is MGHRA and CDR2 is YSYEKL. Trimming stripped 11 bases from V and 6 bases from J, with 13 bases between. DNA for the CDR3: TGCGCCGGGGGCGGGAGCGATGGCTACACCTTC. This gives the protein CAGGGSDGYTF.

This chain joins TRBV12-3 or TRBV12-4 and TRBJ2-1; 11 nucleotides line up with TRBD2. The ends lost 3 bases at V and 6 bases at J; junction bases unmatched: 4. The CDR3 covers 15 residues. The CDR3 coding sequence is TGTGCCAGCAGTTTTGTACTAGCGGGAGTCAATGAGCAGTTCTTC. It yields the protein CASSFVLAGVNEQFF.

This clonotype was recorded many times. V is TRBV4-1 and J is TRBJ2-1; D might be TRBD2 (6 bases). The CDR3 runs 14 residues. V gave up 4 bases and J gave up 4 bases, with 11 bases separating them. The V gene's germline CDR1 is MGHRA and CDR2 YSYEKL. CDR3 sequence: CASSPPAGYNEQFF. The CDR3 bases are TGCGCCAGCAGCCCCCCTGCGGGGTACAATGAGCAGTTCTTC.

The chain uses TRBV12-3 or TRBV12-4 and TRBJ1-1; D not certain. V was trimmed by 7 bases and J by 4 bases, leaving 10 bases between them. The CDR3 contains 12 residues. The CDR3 loop reads CASTPSGTEAFF. CDR3 in DNA: TGTGCCAGCACCCCCTCGGGCACTGAAGCTTTCTTT.

Concerning this clonotype: Its ends do not fully match the called genes, so a read error is possible. In DNA, the CDR3 is TGCAGCGTTGAACTCTCCGGTTTGGCCGGGGAGCTGTCTTTT. The encoded protein is CSVELSGLAGELSF. The gene calls are TRBV29-1 and TRBJ2-2, with a weak D call TRBD2 (5 bases). The CDR3 is 14 amino acids. Germline loops: CDR1 SQVTM, CDR2 ANQGSEA.

There are many counts of this clonotype. The J gene is TRBJ2-7, the V gene TRBV9, with 7 bases that match TRBD1. CDR1 is SGDLS, CDR2 YYNGEE, per germline. The CDR3 is made up of 14 amino acids. Trimming took 3 bases from V and 2 from J; bases not matched to a gene: 5. Here the CDR3 DNA reads TGTGCCAGCAGCGCCGGGACAGCCACCTACGAGCAGTACTTC. Its translation is CASSAGTATYEQYF.

This clonotype was counted a few times. The V gene is TRBV29-1, the J gene TRBJ2-2; 11 bases map to TRBD2. This CDR3 is built from 15 residues. Germline CDR1 reads SQVTM; CDR2 reads ANQGSEA. With V trimmed by 0 bases and J by 5 bases, 2 bases remained unmatched. In nucleotides, the CDR3 is TGCAGCGTTGAAGATAGCGGGAGGGATACCGGGGAGCTGTTTTTT. Amino acids: CSVEDSGRDTGELFF.

This clonotype appeared a few times. This chain joins TRBV20-1 and TRBJ2-7; D gene uncertain. Trimming cost V 2 bases and J 4 bases, with 18 bases left between them. The germline V gene has CDR1 DFQATT and CDR2 SNEGSKA (reference sequence). CDR3 length: 15 amino acids. The CDR3 bases are TGCAGTGCTAGAAGACACCAGTCTTGGGATTACGAGCAGTACTTC. Its protein product is CSARRHQSWDYEQYF.

This clonotype has a count of ten or more. The chain couples TRBV28 to TRBJ2-1, with 9 bases matching TRBD2. Trimming removed 6 bases from V and 0 bases from J; junction bases left unmatched: 3. The length of the CDR3 is 15 residues. Germline CDR1 is MDHEN and CDR2 is SYDVKM. The CDR3 nucleotides are TGTGCCAGCAGATTTAGCGGGAGCTCCTACAATGAGCAGTTCTTC. It specifies CASRFSGSSYNEQFF.

This clonotype was observed a handful of times. V is TRBV7-9 and J is TRBJ2-4; 9 positions agree with TRBD2. The CDR3 sequence is 17 residues long. Unmatched junction bases numbered 8, after V lost 3 bases and J lost 2 bases. Germline V gives CDR1 SEHNR, CDR2 FQNEAQ (reference sequence). DNA for the CDR3: TGTGCCAGCAGCTTCATCCCTAGCGGGATCCCCAAAAACATTCAGTACTTC. Its protein product is CASSFIPSGIPKNIQYF.

The V and J genes are TRBV4-1 and TRBJ2-1; TRBD2 might be the D (5 bases). V dropped 1 base and J dropped 0 bases, with 16 bases sitting between them. This CDR3 is 18 amino acids long. Germline V gives CDR1 MGHRA, CDR2 YSYEKL. The CDR3 is CASSQGGEVMSSYNEQFF. The CDR3 bases are TGCGCCAGCAGCCAAGGGGGAGAAGTAATGAGCTCCTACAATGAGCAGTTCTTC.